This is a list of T cell receptor beta chains from one sample in a study of blood T cell repertoires in COVID-19. Assay: immunoSEQ multiplex PCR; the TCRdb copy retains only in-frame clones and omits some. This sample has about 200,000 clones; 70% to 90% occur once, and the top ten carry roughly 13%. The source material was peripheral blood. Receptor source: a human donor in a cohort sampled during active COVID-19. CDR3s include the opening cysteine and the closing phenylalanine or tryptophan. Each record gives: J gene, D gene, V gene, clone size, CDR3 DNA, CDR3 protein. D genes are given only for firm matches. Rows give clone size only sometimes, using once, few, many, or a class for an expanded clone.

>TRBJ1-1|.|TRBV5-5|.
TGTGCCAGCAGCTTTTGGGGGCCGAACACTGAAGCTTTCTTT
CASSFWGPNTEAFF
>TRBJ1-4|.|TRBV5-8|.
TGTGCCAGCAGCTTGGGGTCGGGAGCATCTAATGAAAAACTGTTTTTT
CASSLGSGASNEKLFF
>TRBJ2-7|TRBD2|TRBV5-1|.
TGCGCCAGCAGACTAGCGGGAGCCTACGAGCAGTACTTC
CASRLAGAYEQYF
>TRBJ2-1|TRBD2|TRBV4-1|.
TGCGCCAGCAGCCTCGGGACTAGCGTCTCCTCCAATGAGCAGTTCTTC
CASSLGTSVSSNEQFF
>TRBJ2-1|.|TRBV20-1|.
TGCAGTGCTAGCGGGTATGAGCAGTTCTTC
CSASGYEQFF
>TRBJ1-6|.|TRBV10-3|few
TGTGCCATCAGGGAACAGGGCGGTTCACCCCTCCACTTT
CAIREQGGSPLHF
>TRBJ1-4|.|TRBV3-1/TRBV3-2|.
TGTGCCAGCAGCCAAGTTACAGGGAGTGAAAAACTGTTTTTT
CASSQVTGSEKLFF
>TRBJ2-4|TRBD2|TRBV7-8|.
TGTGCCAGCAGCTTAGTAGCGGGAGAGTCAGCCAAAAACATTCAGTACTTC
CASSLVAGESAKNIQYF
>TRBJ1-1|.|TRBV29-1|.
TGCAGCGTTGGACAGCTGAACACTGAAGCTTTCTTT
CSVGQLNTEAFF
>TRBJ2-1|.|TRBV24-1|.
TGTGCCACCGGGAAGTCGGCGGGATTAGGGAATGAGCAGTTCTTC
CATGKSAGLGNEQFF
>TRBJ1-5|TRBD1|TRBV19|.
TGTGCCAGTAGTCGGACAGGGGGGACTCTGGGCAATCAGCCCCAGCATTTT
CASSRTGGTLGNQPQHF
>TRBJ2-7|TRBD1|TRBV6-6|.
TGTGCCAGCAGTTACGAGACAGGGGGGGGCTACGAGCAGTACTTC
CASSYETGGGYEQYF
>TRBJ2-5|TRBD2|TRBV3-1/TRBV3-2|.
TGTGCCAGCAGCCAAGATCAGGGGACTAGAGGGACCCAGTACTTC
CASSQDQGTRGTQYF
>TRBJ2-7|TRBD2|TRBV5-1|.
TGCGCCAGCAGCTTATGGAGGAAGACTAGCGGGACCGCCGGCTACGAGCAGTACTTC
CASSLWRKTSGTAGYEQYF
>TRBJ1-5|.|TRBV5-1|.
TGCGCCAGCAGCCCCGAGGTGGGGGCCAATCAGCCCCAGCATTTT
CASSPEVGANQPQHF
>TRBJ2-2|.|TRBV6-1|few
TGTGCCAGCAGTGAGCGGCTAGTCACCGGGGAGCTGTTTTTT
CASSERLVTGELFF
>TRBJ1-1|TRBD1|TRBV11-3|few
TGTGCCAGCAGCACAGGGGGGTCGAACACTGAAGCTTTCTTT
CASSTGGSNTEAFF
>TRBJ1-6|TRBD1|TRBV7-9|.
TGTGCCAGCAGCCGGGACAGGGACTCACCCCTCCACTTT
CASSRDRDSPLHF
>TRBJ1-1|.|TRBV19|once
TGTGCCAGTAGTATCCTCTCGGGGAACACTGAAGCTTTCTTT
CASSILSGNTEAFF
>TRBJ1-4|.|TRBV5-4|.
TGTGCCAGCAGCTCAGCTGGGACAGAAAAACTGTTTTTT
CASSSAGTEKLFF
>TRBJ2-7|.|TRBV10-3|.
TGTGCCATCAGTCGGGGGGCTCAGGGGAGAGGGGAGCAGTACTTC
CAISRGAQGRGEQYF
>TRBJ2-1|TRBD2|TRBV29-1|few
TGCAGCGTTGATACTAGCGGGACCCTAAGAGGTCACAGGTTCTTC
CSVDTSGTLRGHRFF
>TRBJ2-1|.|TRBV11-2|.
TGTGCCAGCCTAGGTGACCAGCCCTCCTACAATGAGCAGTTCTTC
CASLGDQPSYNEQFF
>TRBJ2-6|TRBD1|TRBV28|.
TGTGCCAGCAGTGGGACAGGGGACTCTGGGGCCAACGTCCTGACTTTC
CASSGTGDSGANVLTF
>TRBJ2-7|.|TRBV9|.
TGTGCCAGCAGCGCCCAGGGGGGATTCTACGAGCAGTACTTC
CASSAQGGFYEQYF
>TRBJ2-1|TRBD1|TRBV6-5|.
TGTGCCAGCACCCAGGGGGAGCCCTCCTACAATGAGCAGTTCTTC
CASTQGEPSYNEQFF
>TRBJ1-1|.|TRBV2|.
TGTGCCAGCCTCGGGGGGGCTGACACTGAAGCTTTCTTT
CASLGGADTEAFF